The 4 T cell receptor beta chains below all came from one sample that was sequenced in a study of T cells in localized non-small cell lung cancer. Sequenced by immunoSEQ multiplex PCR; TCRdb stores in-frame clones only, minus some. This table holds about 11,000 clones, 70% to 90% found once. The input for sequencing was peripheral blood, taken before any cancer treatment. The receptor set was obtained from a male donor aged 60 or over with stage I lung adenocarcinoma.

V and J are TRBV9 and TRBJ1-5, with D possibly matching TRBD1 (5 bases). Germline lookup yields CDR1 SGDLS and CDR2 YYNGEE. V was pared by 3 bases and J by 0 bases, with 10 bases between. CDR3 length: 15 amino acids. CDR3 region: CASSAQAASNQPQHF. The CDR3, as DNA: TGTGCCAGCAGCGCACAGGCAGCTAGCAATCAGCCCCAGCATTTT. The entire variable domain, with the rest obtained from reference TRBV9 and TRBJ1-5, is as follows: DSGVTQTPKHLITATGQRVTLRCSPRSGDLSVYWYQQSLDQGLQFLIQYYNGEERAKGNILERFSAQQFPDLHSELNLSSLELGDSALYFCASSAQAASNQPQHFGDGTRLSIL.

By its share, this clone is medium-sized. The CDR3 region is CSVRRDGYEQYF. The CDR3 coding sequence is TGCAGCGTCCGACGGGACGGCTACGAGCAGTACTTC. The genes are TRBV29-1 and TRBJ2-7; perhaps D is TRBD1 or TRBD2 (5 bases each). The CDR3 runs to 12 residues. The V and J ends lost 6 bases and 3 bases respectively, with 12 bases between them. Germline loops: CDR1 SQVTM, CDR2 ANQGSEA.

The genes are TRBV4-1 and TRBJ2-2, with D unresolved. The V gene's germline CDR1 is MGHRA and CDR2 YSYEKL. This CDR3 spans 13 amino acids. V lost 0 bases and J 7 bases, leaving 6 bases between the germline ends. The CDR3 protein is CASSQDMGGELFF. Written as DNA, the CDR3 is TGCGCCAGCAGCCAAGATATGGGCGGGGAGCTGTTTTTT.

This chain links TRBV2 with TRBJ2-5; D is perhaps TRBD2 (5 bases). The V gene lost 3 bases and the J gene lost 3 bases, with 8 bases spanning the gap. The CDR3 length is 13 residues. Looked up from germline, CDR1 is SNHLY and CDR2 is FYNNEI. In DNA form, the CDR3 reads TGTGCCAGCAGTGAGATCGGGGAAGAGACCCAGTACTTC. It yields the protein CASSEIGEETQYF.